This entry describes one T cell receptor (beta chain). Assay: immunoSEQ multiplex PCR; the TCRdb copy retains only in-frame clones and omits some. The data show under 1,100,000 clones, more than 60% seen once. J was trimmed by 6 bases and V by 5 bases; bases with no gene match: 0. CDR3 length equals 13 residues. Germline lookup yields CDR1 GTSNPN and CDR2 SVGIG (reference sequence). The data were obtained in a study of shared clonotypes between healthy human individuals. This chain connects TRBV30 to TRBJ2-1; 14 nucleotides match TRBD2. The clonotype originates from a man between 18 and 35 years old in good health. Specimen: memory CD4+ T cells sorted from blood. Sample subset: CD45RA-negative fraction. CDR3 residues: CAWGTSGSNEQFF. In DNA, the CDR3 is TGTGCCTGGGGGACTAGCGGGAGCAATGAGCAGTTCTTC.